This T cell receptor beta chain derives from a study of CD8+CD57+ T cells in acquired aplastic anemia (dated by TCRdb to 2017 to 2018). Regarding the research as a whole: DNA extracted from sorted CD4+ and CD8+ cells had a mean of about 3 ug, with a range of roughly 0.2 to 30 ug. CD8+CD57+ expansion was defined as a frequency above the mean frequency observed in healthy subjects. General study outcomes and caveats: No significant difference in CD8+ Simpson's diversity was found between patients and healthy controls (P=0.060). Although 25 to 30 CD8+ CDR3 sequences were shared by patients and controls, these sequences appeared highly expressed in patients and within the immunodominant clones of patients.

Only a few counts were recorded for this clonotype. Its antigen specificity is not known. The input lacks base qualities; no much larger clone sits a single base away. The patients picked for sequencing were ones in whom flow cytometry had shown an expansion of CD8+CD57+ cells. Severe acquired aplastic anemia was diagnosed in all patients according to International Study of Aplastic Anemia and Agranulocytosis and Camitta criteria. Patients had received no therapy at the time of blood sampling. TCR repertoires of sorted CD4+ and CD8+ blood T cells from severe aplastic anemia patients and healthy subjects were deep-sequenced in the study. Patients were enrolled in the USA under clinicaltrials.gov protocols 00001620, 01623167, 00001397, 00071045, 00081523 and 00961064. Ficoll-Paque density gradient centrifugation was used to isolate peripheral blood mononuclear cells. Before DNA was extracted, CD4+ and CD8+ T cells were sorted using either FACS or magnetic beads.

V gives up 1 base and J gives up 6 bases, and the segment between their germline ends measures 9 bases. Per the germline V gene, SNHLY is the CDR1 and FYNNEI is the CDR2. The CDR3, from cysteine to phenylalanine, totals 13 residues. Here the CDR3 DNA is all that survives: 39 bases in frame from base 1. Genomic DNA was used as template for profiling of TCR beta VDJ combinations and CDR3 sequences. An Illumina HiSeq 2000 was the platform used for TCR repertoire sequencing. Per the original workflow: Repertoires were assessed using TRBV/TRBJ rearrangement plots, CDR3 size and DJ length profiles, and Simpson's diversity index. Whichever DNA sequence was most abundant in the deep sequencing data was defined as the immunodominant clone. CDR3 amino acid sequences were checked for sharing across subjects and were also compared against the VDJdb database and published repertoires. TCRdb redid the processing of the public reads, applying fastp at Q25 and MiXCR, and retained in-frame beta chains. Every CDR3 protein is listed once, alongside the most common genes and DNA of its rows. TCRdb's processing, not the authors' own work, is the source of the V and J calls. The sample table records under 350,000 distinct CDR3 sequences; 56% of these occur just once. The ten largest account for approximately 1.2% of the sample.

This chain is built from TRBV2 and TRBJ1-1, and possibly TRBD1, on 5 matching bases. The sequence was obtained from a human donor with aplastic anemia. Sequenced material: sorted CD4+, CD8+, or CD8+CD57+ T cells (not recorded which) from PBMCs. The bases are TGTGCCAGCAGTGAAGGGGAGGGGTCTGAAGCTTTCTTT. This sequence encodes CASSEGEGSEAFF.